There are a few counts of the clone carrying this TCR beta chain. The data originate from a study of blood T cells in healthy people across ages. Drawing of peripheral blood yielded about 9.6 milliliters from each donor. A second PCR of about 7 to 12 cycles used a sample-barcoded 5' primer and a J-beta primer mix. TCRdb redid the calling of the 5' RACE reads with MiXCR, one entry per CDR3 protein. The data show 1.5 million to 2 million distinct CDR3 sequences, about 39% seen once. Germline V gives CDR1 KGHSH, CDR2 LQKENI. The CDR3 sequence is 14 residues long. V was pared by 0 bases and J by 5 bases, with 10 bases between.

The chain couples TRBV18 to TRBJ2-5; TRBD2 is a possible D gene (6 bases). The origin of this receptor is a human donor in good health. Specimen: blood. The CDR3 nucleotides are TGTGCCAGCTCACCACCTAGCGGTGGGGAGACCCAGTACTTC. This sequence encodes CASSPPSGGETQYF. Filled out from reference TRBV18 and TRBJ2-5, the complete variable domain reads NAGVMQNPRHLVRRRGQEARLRCSPMKGHSHVYWYRQLPEEGLKFMVYLQKENIIDESGMPKERFSAEFPKEGPSILRIQQVVRGDSAAYFCASSPPSGGETQYFGPGTRLLVL.